A single TCR beta chain is shown here with its context. Its specificity is not known. The data derive from a study of response to subunit inactivated influenza vaccine. TCRdb analysed the RT-PCR reads with MiXCR anew, one entry per CDR3 protein. The table has about 530,000 distinct CDR3 sequences, about 11% seen once. The study, taken as a whole, reports: Every seasonal influenza vaccination brings in few new T cells, the authors suggested.

The TCR sequence derives from a man between 50 and 59 years old who received an inactivated influenza vaccine. The sequencing used PBMCs from blood, collected on the day of vaccination.

Here the CDR3 DNA reads TGTGCCAGCAGCCTCTCTGCCGTGAACACTGAAGCTTTCTTT. Translated, it gives CASSLSAVNTEAFF. The chain couples TRBV3-1 to TRBJ1-1; D remains ambiguous. This CDR3 is 14 amino acids long. The germline V gene encodes CDR1 LGHDT and CDR2 YNNKEL (reference sequence). The ends were cut back, 4 bases at V and 0 bases at J, with 9 bases in the middle.